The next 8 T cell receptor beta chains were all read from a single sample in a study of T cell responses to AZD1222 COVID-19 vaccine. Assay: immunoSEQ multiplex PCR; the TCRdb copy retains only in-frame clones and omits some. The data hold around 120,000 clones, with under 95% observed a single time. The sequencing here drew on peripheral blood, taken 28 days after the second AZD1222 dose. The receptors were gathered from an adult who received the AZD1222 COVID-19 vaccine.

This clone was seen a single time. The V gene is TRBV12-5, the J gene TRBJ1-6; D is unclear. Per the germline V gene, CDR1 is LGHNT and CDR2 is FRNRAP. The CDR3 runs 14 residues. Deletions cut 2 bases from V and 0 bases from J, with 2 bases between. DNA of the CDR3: TGTGCTAGTGGTTTGAGCTCCTATAATTCACCCCTCCACTTT. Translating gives CASGLSSYNSPLHF.

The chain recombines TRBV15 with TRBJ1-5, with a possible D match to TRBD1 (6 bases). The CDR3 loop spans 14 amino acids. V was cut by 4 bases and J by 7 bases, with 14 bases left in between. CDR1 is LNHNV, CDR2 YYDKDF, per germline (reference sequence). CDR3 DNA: TGTGCCACCAGCAAGCCTCCACAGGGCCAGCCCCAGCATTTT. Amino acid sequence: CATSKPPQGQPQHF.

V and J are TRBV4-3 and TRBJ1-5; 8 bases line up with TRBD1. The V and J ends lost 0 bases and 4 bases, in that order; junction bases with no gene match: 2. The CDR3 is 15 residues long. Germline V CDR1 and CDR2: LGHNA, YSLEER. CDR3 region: CASSQDGQGNQPQHF. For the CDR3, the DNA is TGCGCCAGCAGCCAAGACGGACAGGGTAATCAGCCCCAGCATTTT.

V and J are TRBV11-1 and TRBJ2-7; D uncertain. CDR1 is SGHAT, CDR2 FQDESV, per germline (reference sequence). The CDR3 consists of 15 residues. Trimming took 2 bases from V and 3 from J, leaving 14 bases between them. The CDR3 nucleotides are TGTGCCAGCAGCTTATTCCGCCTCTCTCTCTACGAGCAGTACTTC. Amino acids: CASSLFRLSLYEQYF.

CDR3 region: CASSTGAGNEQFF. CDR3 coding DNA: TGTGCCAGCAGTACAGGGGCGGGAAATGAGCAGTTCTTC. This rearrangement joins TRBV2 to TRBJ2-1; weak D call: TRBD1 (7 bases). V lost 5 bases and J lost 7, with 12 bases in between. The V gene's germline CDR1 is SNHLY and CDR2 FYNNEI. The CDR3 totals 13 residues.

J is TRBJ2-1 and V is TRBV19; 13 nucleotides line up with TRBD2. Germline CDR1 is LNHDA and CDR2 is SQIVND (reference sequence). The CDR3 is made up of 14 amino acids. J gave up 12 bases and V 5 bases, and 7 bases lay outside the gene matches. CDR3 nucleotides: TGTGCCAGTAGTGGACTAGCGGGGGACCCGAGGCAGTTCTTC. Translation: CASSGLAGDPRQFF.

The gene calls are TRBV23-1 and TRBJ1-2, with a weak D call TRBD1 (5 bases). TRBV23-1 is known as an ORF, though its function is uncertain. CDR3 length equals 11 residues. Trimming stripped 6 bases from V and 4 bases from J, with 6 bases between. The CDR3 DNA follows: TGCGCCAGCAGCGACAGCTATGGCTACACCTTC. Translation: CASSDSYGYTF.

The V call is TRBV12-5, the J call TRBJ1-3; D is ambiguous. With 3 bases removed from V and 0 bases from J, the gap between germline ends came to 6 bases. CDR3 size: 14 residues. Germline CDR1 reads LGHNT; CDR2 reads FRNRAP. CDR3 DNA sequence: TGTGCTAGTGGTTTTGTGAGCTCTGGAAACACCATATATTTT. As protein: CASGFVSSGNTIYF.